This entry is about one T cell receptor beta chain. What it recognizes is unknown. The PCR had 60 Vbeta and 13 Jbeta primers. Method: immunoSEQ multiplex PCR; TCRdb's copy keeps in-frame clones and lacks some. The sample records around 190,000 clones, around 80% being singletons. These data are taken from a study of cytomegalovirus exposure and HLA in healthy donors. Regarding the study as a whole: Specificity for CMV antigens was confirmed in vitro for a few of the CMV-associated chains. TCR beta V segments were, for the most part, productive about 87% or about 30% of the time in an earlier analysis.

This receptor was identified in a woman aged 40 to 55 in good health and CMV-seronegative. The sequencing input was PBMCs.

This chain's CDR3 is CASSFGSGGTEKLFF. Here the CDR3 DNA reads TGCGCCAGCAGCTTTGGATCGGGGGGTACTGAAAAACTGTTTTTT. V usage is TRBV5-1 and J usage is TRBJ1-4; a weak D match, TRBD1 (5 bases). The germline gives CDR1 SGHRS, CDR2 YFSETQ. Trimming pared 2 bases from V and 7 bases from J, leaving 15 bases between. The CDR3 contains 15 residues.